The 8 T cell receptor beta chains below all came from one sample that was sequenced in a study of blood T cell repertoires in COVID-19. Some clones are missing from TCRdb's copy, which holds only in-frame ones; the method was immunoSEQ multiplex PCR. The sample shows around 210,000 clones, roughly 82% of them seen only once. Sequenced input: peripheral blood. These receptors all come from a human donor in a cohort sampled during active COVID-19.

The V call is TRBV12-5, the J call TRBJ2-1; TRBD1 matches 8 bases. V lost 6 bases and J lost 2; bases outside the gene matches: 12. This CDR3 has 17 residues. CDR1 LGHNT and CDR2 FRNRAP come from the germline V gene. The CDR3 protein is CASGQQTGEIPYNEQFF. The CDR3 nucleotides read TGTGCTAGTGGGCAACAGACAGGGGAAATTCCCTACAATGAGCAGTTCTTC.

This chain uses TRBV5-4 with TRBJ2-7; 9 bases are shared with TRBD1. The V gene's germline CDR1 is SGHNT and CDR2 YYREEE (reference sequence). The trim removed 4 bases at V and 2 bases at J, leaving 7 bases unmatched. The CDR3 loop spans 15 amino acids. Written as DNA, the CDR3 is TGTGCCAGCAGCCGCCCGGGACAGGGCACCTACGAGCAGTACTTC. This translates into CASSRPGQGTYEQYF.

The chain uses TRBV10-2 and TRBJ2-5, with 8 nucleotides matching TRBD2. V lost 6 bases, J lost 5 bases, and 8 bases stayed unmatched. The CDR3 spans 14 residues. Germline V CDR1 and CDR2: WSHSY, SAAADI. The CDR3 DNA sequence: TGCGCCAGCAGGGCGCCCGGGGGGGGTGAGACCCAGTACTTC. It is translated as CASRAPGGGETQYF.

This clone turned up a few times. The chain recombines TRBV5-1 with TRBJ2-1; D is possibly TRBD2 (5 bases). This CDR3 is built from 13 residues. Germline values: CDR1 SGHRS, CDR2 YFSETQ. The V gene lost 0 bases and the J gene lost 6 bases, with 7 bases spanning the gap. The CDR3 is CASSLGAGNEQFF. DNA for the CDR3: TGCGCCAGCAGCTTGGGGGCGGGCAATGAGCAGTTCTTC.

As for this clone: Other nucleotide sequences from this sample produce the same CDR3. The chain employs TRBV18 and TRBJ2-5; D is perhaps TRBD1 (6 bases). Germline V gene lookup returns CDR1 KGHSH and CDR2 LQKENI. The CDR3 is 14 residues long. Trimming left V 4 bases short and J 2 bases short, with 11 bases between. CDR3 nucleotides: TGTGCCAGCTCACGGGGGCGCGGGCAAGAGACCCAGTACTTC. Translation gives CASSRGRGQETQYF.

This chain connects TRBV15 to TRBJ1-1; 7 bases fit TRBD1. J lost 0 bases, V lost 8 bases, and 6 bases had no gene match. The V gene's germline CDR1 is LNHNV and CDR2 YYDKDF (reference sequence). The CDR3 has 14 amino acids. CDR3 coding DNA: TGTGCCACCGCGAGGGACAGCATGAACACTGAAGCTTTCTTT. Residues: CATARDSMNTEAFF.

This clone was detected a few times. Compared with germline, one end of the junction differs, possibly owing to a read error. This rearrangement joins TRBV2 to TRBJ2-7, with 10 bases matching TRBD1. CDR1 is SNHLY and CDR2 is FYNNEI in the germline V gene. This CDR3 contains 17 residues. The CDR3 DNA reads as TGTGCCAGCAGAGAAGACCTCGGGACAGGGGCATCCTACGAGCAGTACTTC. This codes for CASREDLGTGASYEQYF. Full variable domain (outside the CDR3, taken from reference TRBV2 and TRBJ2-7): EPEVTQTPSHQVTQMGQEVILRCVPISNHLYFYWYRQILGQKVEFLVSFYNNEISEKSEIFDDQFSVERPDGSNFTLKIRSTKLEDSAMYFCASREDLGTGASYEQYFGPGTRLTVT.

The chain recombines TRBV28 with TRBJ1-2, with D tentatively TRBD1 (5 bases). This CDR3 is 17 amino acids long. The germline gives CDR1 MDHEN, CDR2 SYDVKM. Trimming left V 1 base short and J 8 bases short, with 23 bases between. CDR3 amino acids: CASSLSVRGVWVPGYTF. CDR3 nucleotide sequence: TGTGCCAGCAGTTTATCTGTTAGGGGCGTATGGGTCCCGGGCTACACCTTC.